The 25 T cell receptor beta chains reported below all come from one sample, sequenced in a study of blood T cells in healthy people across ages. Primers used in a second PCR of about 7 to 12 cycles were a sample-barcoded 5' primer and a J-beta primer mix. Each CDR3 protein gets one entry after TCRdb re-called the 5' RACE reads with MiXCR. Of 750,000 to 1,000,000 distinct CDR3 sequences listed, 25% to 35% are singletons. The sample was also linked to a second study, of T cells of mothers and their children.

Sequencing was performed on blood. These receptors were taken from a woman aged 35 to 49 in good health.

This clonotype was seen at least ten times. Being one base from a much bigger clone, this may be a read error. This chain connects TRBV29-1 to TRBJ2-3; possibly TRBD1 or TRBD2 for D (6 bases each). Germline V gene sequence: CDR1 SQVTM, CDR2 ANQGSEA. The CDR3 is 12 amino acids. CDR3 loop: CRGRGGTDTQYF. CDR3 DNA sequence: TGCAGGGGGAGAGGGGGGACAGATACGCAGTATTTT.

This clonotype was picked up a small number of times. At one of its ends the junction is not consistent with the germline gene, which may arise from a read error. V and J are TRBV6-5 and TRBJ1-5; TRBD1 aligns across 12 bases. Germline V lookup: CDR1 MNHEY, CDR2 SVGAGI. The CDR3 consists of 18 residues. The DNA for the CDR3 is TGTGCCGGCAGTTACGTCCCGGGACAGGGGGCCCTCAATCAGCCCCAGCATTTT. Its translation is CAGSYVPGQGALNQPQHF.

V gene TRBV20-1 combines with J gene TRBJ2-7, with D unresolved. Trimming pared 3 bases from V and 0 bases from J, leaving 9 bases between. This CDR3 spans 13 amino acids. Germline V gene sequence: CDR1 DFQATT, CDR2 SNEGSKA (reference sequence). CDR3: CSARDDVSYEQYF. CDR3 DNA: TGCAGTGCTAGGGACGACGTCTCCTACGAGCAGTACTTC.

This clonotype was seen only a few times. The CDR3 sequence is CASSQEAGVEAFF. CDR3 nucleotide sequence: TGTGCCAGCAGCCAAGAGGCTGGGGTTGAAGCTTTCTTT. J is TRBJ1-1 and V is TRBV3-1, with D unclear. V gave up 0 bases and J gave up 7 bases, with 9 bases separating them. The CDR3 is 13 residues long. Germline CDR1 reads LGHDT; CDR2 reads YNNKEL (reference sequence).

This clonotype showed up many times. The V and J genes are TRBV5-1 and TRBJ2-7, with a weak D call TRBD2 (6 bases). The CDR3 totals 15 residues. Germline lookup yields CDR1 SGHRS and CDR2 YFSETQ. With 5 bases removed from V and 4 bases from J, the gap between germline ends came to 19 bases. CDR3 loop: CASRKARDSSYEQYF. CDR3 nucleotide sequence: TGCGCCAGCAGAAAGGCCCGGGACTCGTCATACGAGCAGTACTTC. The entire variable domain, with the rest obtained from reference TRBV5-1 and TRBJ2-7, is as follows: KAGVTQTPRYLIKTRGQQVTLSCSPISGHRSVSWYQQTPGQGLQFLFEYFSETQRNKGNFPGRFSGRQFSNSRSEMNVSTLELGDSALYLCASRKARDSSYEQYFGPGTRLTVT.

The rearrangement links TRBV9 to TRBJ2-2; 15 positions agree with TRBD2. V shed 4 bases and J 4 bases; nucleotides not matched to a gene: 8. The CDR3 covers 18 residues. Germline V CDR1 and CDR2: SGDLS, YYNGEE. CDR3 DNA: TGTGCCAGCAGCCCGGGACTAGCGGGGGGTTATGGCACCGGGGAGCTGTTTTTT. It is translated as CASSPGLAGGYGTGELFF.

This clonotype was observed a few times. V is TRBV6-4 and J is TRBJ2-2; D is unclear. Per germline, CDR1 MRHNA and CDR2 SNTAGT. The CDR3 contains 14 residues. V lost 5 bases, J lost 2 bases, and 9 bases lay in between. The DNA of the CDR3 is TGTGCCAGCAGTAGGACGGACAACACCGGGGAGCTGTTTTTT. This codes for CASSRTDNTGELFF.

The chain couples TRBV3-1 to TRBJ1-2, with no clear D. V was cut by 3 bases and J by 6 bases, with 11 bases left in between. Germline CDR1 and CDR2: LGHDT and YNNKEL (reference sequence). The CDR3 totals 13 residues. CDR3 loop: CASSQARGDGYTF. CDR3 coding DNA: TGTGCCAGCAGCCAGGCACGGGGTGATGGCTACACCTTC. Combining the CDR3 with reference TRBV3-1 and TRBJ1-2 gives the whole variable domain DTAVSQTPKYLVTQMGNDKSIKCEQNLGHDTMYWYKQDSKKFLKIMFSYNNKELIINETVPNRFSPKSPDKAHLNLHINSLELGDSAVYFCASSQARGDGYTFGSGTRLTVV.

Regarding this clonotype: A read error may explain this, as a much larger clone is one base away. The V call is TRBV12-3 or TRBV12-4, the J call TRBJ2-1; D uncertain. The CDR3 runs 11 residues. In DNA, the CDR3 is TGTGCCGGCAGTTTTAGCCATGAGCAGTTCTTC. Translation gives CAGSFSHEQFF.

The chain uses TRBV5-1 and TRBJ1-2; TRBD1 matches 7 bases. V gave up 3 bases and J gave up 2 bases; unmatched junction bases: 4. CDR1 and CDR2 (germline): SGHRS, YFSETQ. This CDR3 comprises 14 residues. CDR3 nucleotide sequence: TGCGCCAGCAGCTACCAGGACAGGAACTATGGCTACACCTTC. This codes for CASSYQDRNYGYTF.

On this clonotype itself: The junction departs from the called germline gene at one end, perhaps through a read error. In DNA form, the CDR3 reads TGCAGTGCTGGACCCAGCAGGGGGACCTACAGTGAGCAGTTCTTC. This translates into CSAGPSRGTYSEQFF. The chain links TRBV20-1 to TRBJ2-1, with 7 bases lining up with TRBD1. The CDR3 contains 15 residues. Per germline, CDR1 DFQATT and CDR2 SNEGSKA (reference sequence).

This clonotype was counted between two and nine times. Here the CDR3 DNA reads TGCGCCAGCAGCTTGGAATCAGGGGGCCCTTACGAGCAGTACTTC. This encodes CASSLESGGPYEQYF. The chain is built from TRBV5-1 and TRBJ2-4; 8 bases match TRBD1. The J call may be incorrect, as the DNA end agrees better with TRBJ2-7. Germline V gives CDR1 SGHRS, CDR2 YFSETQ. This CDR3 region has 15 residues.

V usage is TRBV28 and J usage is TRBJ2-5; 14 bases match TRBD2. The J call may be faulty, since TRBJ2-7 better matches the DNA end. The germline V gene encodes CDR1 MDHEN and CDR2 SYDVKM. This CDR3 is 16 amino acids long. In nucleotides, the CDR3 is TGTGCCAGCAGTCTCGGGACTAGCGGGGGCTCGGGCGAGCAGTACTTC. Translating gives CASSLGTSGGSGEQYF.

The rearrangement joins TRBV28 to TRBJ1-4; the match to TRBD1 covers 8 bases. The CDR3 totals 14 residues. With V trimmed by 6 bases and J by 6 bases, 6 bases remained unmatched. Germline CDR1 reads MDHEN; CDR2 reads SYDVKM. CDR3 DNA sequence: TGTGCCAGCAGGTCGACAGGGGAGGATGAAAAACTGTTTTTT. Its translation: CASRSTGEDEKLFF.

DNA of the CDR3: TGTGCCAGCAGCGCTCCTGGACAGGGGAAGGATTCACCCCTCCACTTT. Amino acid sequence: CASSAPGQGKDSPLHF. V and J are TRBV7-2 and TRBJ1-6; 9 bases match TRBD1. The CDR3 contains 16 residues. In germline, CDR1 is SGHTA, CDR2 FQGNSA. Trimming cost V 5 bases and J 8 bases; bases outside gene matches: 10.

This clonotype appeared a few times. The J gene is TRBJ1-2, the V gene TRBV6-5; maybe TRBD1 (5 bases). In germline, CDR1 is MNHEY, CDR2 SVGAGI. Trimming removed 5 bases at V and 11 bases at J, with 18 bases between. The CDR3 is made up of 13 amino acids. CDR3 DNA sequence: TGTGCCAGCAGTCCCCCGGGGGTCTCAGGATACACCTTC. This translates into CASSPPGVSGYTF.

V usage is TRBV6-2 or TRBV6-3 and J usage is TRBJ1-2; TRBD1 might be the D (5 bases). V shed 5 bases and J shed 8 bases, with 15 bases lying between them. The CDR3 consists of 13 residues. The germline V gene has CDR1 MNHEY and CDR2 SVGEGT. CDR3 region: CASSLGDRTGYTF. The CDR3 DNA follows: TGTGCCAGCAGTCTAGGGGACCGCACCGGCTACACCTTC.

The V gene is TRBV29-1, the J gene TRBJ1-6; tentative D call: TRBD1 (5 bases). Germline CDR1 SQVTM, CDR2 ANQGSEA. The V end was cut by 6 bases, the J end by 3 bases, with 12 bases between. This CDR3 has 14 residues. The CDR3 here is CSVRRGDYNSPLHF. As DNA, the CDR3 is TGCAGCGTCCGGCGGGGGGACTATAATTCACCCCTCCACTTT.

The CDR3 DNA reads TGTGCCAGCAGCTTAGGGGGAAGAACGGGCCCTAATCAGCCCCAGCATTTT. Encoded protein: CASSLGGRTGPNQPQHF. The chain combines TRBV7-9 with TRBJ1-5; no clear D. This CDR3 spans 17 amino acids. V was pared by 1 base and J by 4 bases, with 17 bases between. Per germline, CDR1 SEHNR and CDR2 FQNEAQ (reference sequence).

This clonotype was seen more than once but under ten times. A junction end diverges from the germline sequence, so it may reflect a read error. The chain carries TRBV20-1 and TRBJ1-6, with 7 positions matching TRBD1. The CDR3 runs 15 residues. CDR1 is DFQATT, CDR2 SNEGSKA, per germline (reference sequence). The CDR3 DNA is TGCAGTGCTAGAGATCGGGGACAGAGAAATTCGCCCCCCCACTTT. Translation gives CSARDRGQRNSPPHF.

This chain connects TRBV27 to TRBJ2-4; D is perhaps TRBD1 (5 bases). The DNA end lines up better with TRBJ2-7; the J call may be wrong. The CDR3 is 13 residues long. Germline V gene lookup returns CDR1 MNHEY and CDR2 SMNVEV (reference sequence). CDR3 in DNA: TGTGCCAGCAGTTCACAAGGACATTACGAGCAGTACTTC. Translated, it gives CASSSQGHYEQYF.

CDR3 sequence (DNA): TGTGCCAGCAGCTTATCCGGGCCACGACGCGCTTTCTTT. Amino acid sequence: CASSLSGPRRAFF. The V gene is TRBV7-2, the J gene TRBJ1-1; no firm D call. This CDR3 region has 13 residues. Germline CDR1 reads SGHTA; CDR2 reads FQGNSA. V dropped 2 bases and J dropped 11 bases, with 15 bases sitting between them.

This clonotype was counted only a few times. The chain carries TRBV6-5 and TRBJ1-1; 8 bases line up with TRBD1. The CDR3 sequence is 14 residues long. The V and J ends lost 7 bases and 0 bases, in that order; junction bases with no gene match: 4. CDR1 is MNHEY, CDR2 SVGAGI, per germline. The CDR3 bases are TGTGCCAGCACCGAGGACAGGGTGAACACTGAAGCTTTCTTT. This gives the protein CASTEDRVNTEAFF.

This clonotype was observed at least ten times. The chain recombines TRBV7-2 with TRBJ2-4; 13 positions match TRBD2. The trim removed 5 bases at V and 11 bases at J, leaving 6 bases unmatched. CDR3 size: 14 residues. Germline V gene data show CDR1 as SGHTA and CDR2 as FQGNSA. The CDR3 coding sequence is TGTGCCAGCAGCCCAACTAGCGGGGGGGCGGTTCAGTACTTC. Translation: CASSPTSGGAVQYF.

The V call is TRBV12-3 or TRBV12-4, the J call TRBJ2-3; D call uncertain. The V end was cut by 6 bases, the J end by 2 bases, with 6 bases between. The CDR3 covers 12 residues. The CDR3 DNA reads as TGTGCCAGCAGCTATGACACAGATACGCAGTATTTT. It encodes CASSYDTDTQYF.